Below are 29 T cell receptor beta chains sequenced from a single sample in a study of post-analysis software for immune sequencing data. Whole-study results and caveats: The five TRBV segments detected at higher frequency in patients than in controls included TRBV5-6, TRBV5-1 and TRBV20-1.

The authors incorporated unique molecular identifiers into the TCR beta cDNA libraries. TCRdb used MiXCR to reprocess the PCR reads, holding one entry per CDR3 protein. The sample shows about 820,000 distinct CDR3 sequences, 53% of them seen only once. No antigen has been assigned to these receptors. The sequenced sample was blood. The source is a girl between 5 and 17 years old with multiple sclerosis.

The chain has TRBV5-1 and TRBJ1-2; weak D call: TRBD1 (6 bases). The CDR3 consists of 15 residues. The germline CDR1 and CDR2 sequences are SGHRS and YFSETQ. V shed 4 bases and J shed 3 bases, with 16 bases lying between them. Here the CDR3 DNA reads TGCGCCAGCAGCCCACAGGGCAGGGCGGACTATGGCTACACCTTC. Translated: CASSPQGRADYGYTF.

The gene calls are TRBV5-1 and TRBJ2-1, with TRBD1 matching over 11 bases. The CDR3 spans 16 residues. CDR1 and CDR2 (germline): SGHRS, YFSETQ. J gave up 3 bases and V 4 bases, and 6 bases lay outside the gene matches. The CDR3: CASSRGQGAIYNEQFF. The CDR3 DNA reads TGCGCCAGCAGCAGAGGACAGGGGGCGATCTACAATGAGCAGTTCTTC.

This sequence joins TRBV5-1 and TRBJ1-4; TRBD1 agrees at 7 bases. V lost 4 bases to trimming and J lost 5 bases; unmatched junction nucleotides: 8. Per germline, CDR1 SGHRS and CDR2 YFSETQ. The CDR3 extends over 15 amino acids. CDR3 coding DNA: TGCGCCAGCAGCATAGCCCAGGGGGGGAATGAAAAACTGTTTTTT. Translating it yields CASSIAQGGNEKLFF. Full variable domain (outside the CDR3, taken from reference TRBV5-1 and TRBJ1-4): KAGVTQTPRYLIKTRGQQVTLSCSPISGHRSVSWYQQTPGQGLQFLFEYFSETQRNKGNFPGRFSGRQFSNSRSEMNVSTLELGDSALYLCASSIAQGGNEKLFFGSGTQLSVL.

There are a few counts of this clonotype. CDR3 sequence: CSAGRTVPSTGGYTF. The DNA for the CDR3 is TGCAGTGCTGGCCGGACAGTACCCTCCACGGGGGGCTACACCTTC. The chain couples TRBV20-1 to TRBJ1-2, with D perhaps matching TRBD1 (6 bases). CDR1 DFQATT and CDR2 SNEGSKA come from the germline V gene (reference sequence). The V gene lost 5 bases and the J gene lost 8 bases, with 24 bases spanning the gap. CDR3 length: 15 residues.

V gene TRBV7-6 combines with J gene TRBJ2-4, with 7 bases that match TRBD2. With V trimmed by 0 bases and J by 9 bases, 11 bases remained unmatched. Germline values: CDR1 SGHVS, CDR2 FNYEAQ. The length of the CDR3 is 16 residues. The CDR3 nucleotides read TGTGCCAGCAGCTTAGCCGAGGGGAGGGCCTACGGCATTCAGTACTTC. This codes for CASSLAEGRAYGIQYF.

The sample holds a few counts of this clonotype. This chain uses TRBV10-3 with TRBJ2-7; 9 positions agree with TRBD2. The CDR3 sequence is 15 residues long. V dropped 3 bases and J dropped 2; count of bases not matched to a gene: 5. The germline V gene encodes CDR1 ENHRY and CDR2 SYGVKD. Here the CDR3 DNA reads TGTGCCATCAGTGAAGGGCTAGCGGGGACCTACGAGCAGTACTTC. Translated, it gives CAISEGLAGTYEQYF.

This chain joins TRBV20-1 and TRBJ2-1; TRBD2 is a possible D gene (5 bases). Per germline, CDR1 DFQATT and CDR2 SNEGSKA (reference sequence). The CDR3 runs to 14 residues. Trimming shortened V by 6 bases and J by 5 bases, and 17 bases separated the two germline ends. CDR3 in DNA: TGCAGTGCGAGACGGAATAGCGCAAACAATGAGCAGTTCTTC. It yields the protein CSARRNSANNEQFF.

The rearrangement uses TRBV10-3 and TRBJ1-2; D is unclear. CDR3 length: 13 amino acids. Germline assignment: CDR1 ENHRY and CDR2 SYGVKD. The ends were cut back, 2 bases at V and 2 bases at J, with 6 bases in the middle. The CDR3 loop is CAISEQVNYGYTF. The CDR3 DNA reads as TGTGCCATCAGTGAGCAAGTGAACTATGGCTACACCTTC.

This clonotype was counted a few times. The chain combines TRBV20-1 with TRBJ2-5; TRBD1 aligns across 8 bases. The CDR3 has 15 amino acids. Germline V gene sequence: CDR1 DFQATT, CDR2 SNEGSKA (reference sequence). V lost 1 base and J lost 1; bases outside the gene matches: 5. CDR3 residues: CSARGGQVRQETQYF. The DNA for the CDR3 is TGCAGTGCTAGAGGGGGACAGGTTCGCCAAGAGACCCAGTACTTC.

The chain joins TRBV18 to TRBJ2-7; D could derive from TRBD1 or TRBD2 (5 bases each). There are 14 residues in the CDR3. V was shortened by 3 bases and J by 2 bases, with 11 bases between the two germline ends. CDR1 KGHSH and CDR2 LQKENI come from the germline V gene. CDR3: CASSPVEGTYEQYF. CDR3 coding DNA: TGTGCCAGCTCACCGGTTGAGGGGACCTACGAGCAGTACTTC.

This clonotype has a handful of counts. The chain uses TRBV28 and TRBJ2-1; possibly TRBD1 or TRBD2 for D (5 bases each). CDR3 length: 13 residues. V lost 2 bases and J 10 bases, leaving 12 bases between the germline ends. The germline gives CDR1 MDHEN, CDR2 SYDVKM. DNA of the CDR3: TGTGCCAGCAGTTTAACGGGACGGAAAGAGCAGTTCTTC. Its protein is CASSLTGRKEQFF.

The chain combines TRBV6-5 with TRBJ1-2, with 7 bases aligning to TRBD1. The V gene end was trimmed by 6 bases and the J gene end by 3 bases; junction bases not matched to a gene: 10. CDR3 length equals 15 residues. Germline V gives CDR1 MNHEY, CDR2 SVGAGI. CDR3 coding DNA: TGTGCCAGCAGACCCCAGGGGGGTTCTTACTATGGCTACACCTTC. Encoded protein: CASRPQGGSYYGYTF.

The sample holds a few counts of this clonotype. J is TRBJ2-7 and V is TRBV2, with TRBD1 matching 7 bases. V shed 6 bases and J 3 bases; nucleotides not matched to a gene: 8. CDR3 length equals 14 residues. Germline lookup yields CDR1 SNHLY and CDR2 FYNNEI. CDR3 amino acids: CASRSPGQSYEQYF. CDR3 sequence (DNA): TGTGCCAGCAGGAGTCCGGGACAGAGCTACGAGCAGTACTTC.

The chain uses TRBV29-1 and TRBJ2-5; no reliable D call. The DNA end is a closer match to TRBJ2-7, so the J assignment may be wrong. Looked up from germline, CDR1 is SQVTM and CDR2 is ANQGSEA. This CDR3 is 12 amino acids long. CDR3 protein: CSVMGSNYEQYF. The CDR3 bases are TGCAGCGTCATGGGATCCAACTACGAGCAGTACTTC.

The V and J genes are TRBV12-3 or TRBV12-4 and TRBJ2-3; TRBD2 is a possible D gene (5 bases). This CDR3 has 17 amino acids. V lost 3 bases and J lost 0, with 16 bases in between. The CDR3 sequence is CASSFSHGGLSTDTQYF. CDR3 DNA sequence: TGTGCCAGCAGTTTTTCCCATGGAGGATTGAGCACAGATACGCAGTATTTT.

The gene calls are TRBV7-2 and TRBJ1-1, with D possibly TRBD1 on 5 matching bases. The CDR3 totals 16 residues. Germline CDR1 reads SGHTA; CDR2 reads FQGNSA. V lost 7 bases and J 0 bases, leaving 18 bases between the germline ends. The CDR3 bases are TGTGCCAGCACCCAACCCCGGGGGGGTCTGAACACTGAAGCTTTCTTT. It translates to CASTQPRGGLNTEAFF.

This rearrangement joins TRBV14 to TRBJ2-5; 8 positions agree with TRBD1. The J call is doubtful: the DNA matches TRBJ2-7 better. This CDR3 is 16 amino acids long. Germline CDR1 and CDR2: SGHDN and FVKESK. CDR3 nucleotides: TGTGCCAGCCAGCCAAGCGGACAGGGAGTAAGGCACGAGCAGTACTTC. This gives the protein CASQPSGQGVRHEQYF.

The chain joins TRBV10-3 to TRBJ2-5; 8 bases match TRBD2. The J call may be wrong; the DNA end is better matched by TRBJ2-7. This CDR3 comprises 14 residues. CDR1 and CDR2 (germline): ENHRY, SYGVKD. CDR3 sequence (DNA): TGTGCCATCGAAGAAGGCGGGAGGAGCTACGAGCAGTACTTC. The encoded protein is CAIEEGGRSYEQYF.

This chain connects TRBV5-4 to TRBJ2-5; no clear D gene. CDR3 size: 12 residues. Germline CDR1 SGHNT, CDR2 YYREEE (reference sequence). V was clipped by 0 bases and J by 3 bases, with 3 bases between them. The CDR3 spells CASSLVKETQYF. The CDR3 coding sequence is TGTGCCAGCAGCTTGGTTAAAGAGACCCAGTACTTC.

The chain carries TRBV10-2 and TRBJ2-3, with 7 bases that match TRBD2. Trimming cost V 3 bases and J 0 bases; bases outside gene matches: 6. Germline CDR1 WSHSY, CDR2 SAAADI. This CDR3 is 16 amino acids long. The CDR3 loop is CASSERRGISTDTQYF. In nucleotides, the CDR3 is TGCGCCAGCAGTGAACGGCGGGGGATTAGCACAGATACGCAGTATTTT.

This chain connects TRBV20-1 to TRBJ2-7; D might be TRBD2 (6 bases). In germline, CDR1 is DFQATT, CDR2 SNEGSKA (reference sequence). The CDR3 runs 12 residues. In nucleotides, the CDR3 is TGCAGCGTAGGCAGGGAGGCCTACGAGCAGTACTTC. This encodes CSVGREAYEQYF.

The rearrangement links TRBV29-1 to TRBJ1-1; no definite D call. The CDR3 loop spans 12 amino acids. The V end lost 4 bases, the J end lost 3 bases, and 9 bases lay between the germline ends. Germline V gene data show CDR1 as SQVTM and CDR2 as ANQGSEA. In nucleotides, the CDR3 is TGCAGCGTTGGGGGAAGTTACACTGAAGCTTTCTTT. As protein: CSVGGSYTEAFF.

The gene calls are TRBV29-1 and TRBJ1-1, with a tentative D call TRBD1 (5 bases). V was clipped by 5 bases and J by 0 bases, with 13 bases between them. This CDR3 region has 14 residues. CDR1 is SQVTM, CDR2 ANQGSEA, per germline. This chain's CDR3 is CSVWFRGVNTEAFF. Here the CDR3 DNA reads TGCAGCGTTTGGTTTAGGGGTGTGAACACTGAAGCTTTCTTT.

The chain uses TRBV29-1 and TRBJ2-7, with 9 nucleotides matching TRBD1. J gave up 3 bases and V 6 bases, and 6 bases lay outside the gene matches. Germline CDR1 SQVTM, CDR2 ANQGSEA. CDR3 length equals 13 residues. The CDR3 sequence: CSVIPGQGYEQYF. CDR3 nucleotide sequence: TGCAGCGTGATCCCGGGACAGGGCTACGAGCAGTACTTC.

V and J are TRBV20-1 and TRBJ2-3; D call uncertain. Per germline, CDR1 DFQATT and CDR2 SNEGSKA (reference sequence). The CDR3 totals 13 residues. Trimming left V 2 bases short and J 6 bases short, with 12 bases between. The CDR3 bases are TGCAGTGCTAGAATCCCCGAACGGGATACGCAGTATTTT. Residues: CSARIPERDTQYF.

The CDR3 DNA sequence: TGTGCCAGCAGTTTATCCGCCGGGACGGCCTCCTACGAGCAGTACTTC. Translation gives CASSLSAGTASYEQYF. The rearrangement links TRBV27 to TRBJ2-7, with D perhaps being TRBD1 or TRBD2 (5 bases each). Trimming took off 0 bases at V and 0 bases at J, with 12 bases between the two ends. Germline V gives CDR1 MNHEY, CDR2 SMNVEV (reference sequence). The CDR3 sequence is 16 residues long.

This clonotype has more than one count but fewer than ten. The chain employs TRBV25-1 and TRBJ1-5, with 7 bases fitting TRBD1. CDR3 length: 15 amino acids. CDR1 MGHDK and CDR2 SYGVNS come from the germline V gene. The V and J ends lost 7 bases and 3 bases, in that order; junction bases with no gene match: 9. CDR3 in DNA: TGTGCCAGCACCCCTCCGGGGACAGACAATCAGCCCCAGCATTTT. It translates to CASTPPGTDNQPQHF.

This clonotype was detected once. The J gene is TRBJ1-3, the V gene TRBV5-1; maybe TRBD1 (5 bases). This CDR3 contains 14 residues. Per the germline V gene, CDR1 is SGHRS and CDR2 is YFSETQ. V lost 4 bases and J lost 1, with 9 bases in between. As DNA, the CDR3 is TGCGCCAGCAGCGCCGACAGTTCTGGAAACACCATATATTTT. It codes for CASSADSSGNTIYF.

This clonotype was recorded once. This sequence joins TRBV20-1 and TRBJ2-7; 9 bases line up with TRBD2. There are 14 residues in the CDR3. V was clipped by 1 base and J by 2 bases; unmatched bases: 3. Looked up from germline, CDR1 is DFQATT and CDR2 is SNEGSKA (reference sequence). The chain's CDR3 is CSARVAGVPYEQYF. The CDR3 DNA sequence: TGCAGTGCTAGAGTAGCGGGAGTTCCCTACGAGCAGTACTTC.